These 29 T cell receptor beta chains were all obtained from the same sample, sequenced in a study of shared clonotypes between healthy human individuals. Here immunoSEQ multiplex PCR was the method, and the copy in TCRdb shows in-frame clones only, minus some. The repertoire holds around 500,000 clones, around 80% seen once, with 10% to 15% in the top ten. The material sequenced was PBMCs. The receptors were sampled from a woman aged 40-49 years in good health. Some clones in this sample may be carry-over from other donors' samples.

The rearrangement joins TRBV6-6 to TRBJ2-7, with D perhaps TRBD1 or TRBD2 (5 bases each). V lost 5 bases and J 3 bases, leaving 11 bases between the germline ends. Germline CDR1 reads MNHNY; CDR2 reads SVGAGI (reference sequence). The CDR3 is 13 amino acids. CDR3 DNA: TGTGCCAGCAGTGGGTGGGGGTACTACGAGCAGTACTTC. It is translated as CASSGWGYYEQYF.

The genes are TRBV7-9 and TRBJ1-1; a possible D gene is TRBD1 (6 bases). Germline CDR1 and CDR2: SEHNR and FQNEAQ (reference sequence). CDR3 length equals 12 residues. Trimming pared 5 bases from V and 7 bases from J, leaving 11 bases between. CDR3 loop: CASSTRTDEAFF. The CDR3 coding sequence is TGTGCCAGCAGCACCCGGACAGATGAAGCTTTCTTT.

This sequence joins TRBV7-9 and TRBJ2-5; no firm D call. With 3 bases removed from V and 5 bases from J, the gap between germline ends came to 13 bases. Germline lookup yields CDR1 SEHNR and CDR2 FQNEAQ (reference sequence). The CDR3 is 14 residues long. CDR3 protein: CASSFVPEKETQYF. The CDR3 nucleotides read TGTGCCAGCAGCTTCGTCCCGGAGAAGGAGACCCAGTACTTC.

This clone appeared once. The chain recombines TRBV9 with TRBJ2-1; D may be TRBD1 (5 bases). V dropped 4 bases and J dropped 4 bases, with 18 bases sitting between them. Germline values: CDR1 SGDLS, CDR2 YYNGEE. The CDR3 is 16 amino acids. CDR3 loop: CASSLHQGARYNEQFF. For the CDR3, the DNA is TGTGCCAGCAGCCTGCACCAGGGTGCCAGGTACAATGAGCAGTTCTTC.

The chain links TRBV7-2 to TRBJ1-4; D unresolved. This CDR3 is built from 15 residues. From germline, CDR1 is SGHTA and CDR2 FQGNSA. Between the trimmed V and J ends, which lost 3 bases and 0 bases, there was a span of 8 bases. CDR3 region: CASSLDLATNEKLFF. The DNA of the CDR3 is TGTGCCAGCAGCTTGGACCTAGCAACTAATGAAAAACTGTTTTTT.

The CDR3: CASRGAEPYEQYF. The CDR3 DNA is TGTGCCAGCAGAGGAGCGGAGCCCTACGAGCAGTACTTC. The V and J genes are TRBV2 and TRBJ2-7; perhaps TRBD2 as D (5 bases). The CDR3 sequence is 13 residues long. From germline, CDR1 is SNHLY and CDR2 FYNNEI. V was clipped by 6 bases and J by 2 bases, with 11 bases between them.

This clone appeared once. Since a much larger clone is just one base distant, this may be a read error. The chain carries TRBV30 and TRBJ1-1, with a weak D call TRBD1 (5 bases). This CDR3 spans 13 amino acids. The germline V gene encodes CDR1 GTSNPN and CDR2 SVGIG (reference sequence). This CDR3 is CAWSVRGSNEALF. DNA for the CDR3: TGTGCCTGGAGTGTCCGGGGCTCGAATGAAGCTTTATTT.

This clone was observed many times. Other DNA variants within this sample encode the same CDR3. The chain is built from TRBV6-1 and TRBJ2-7; tentatively, D is TRBD1 (5 bases). This CDR3 region has 15 residues. The V and J ends lost 6 bases and 2 bases respectively, with 17 bases between them. The germline V gene has CDR1 MNHNS and CDR2 SASEGT. This CDR3 is CASRENSLGAYEQYF. CDR3 nucleotide sequence: TGTGCCAGCAGAGAAAACAGCCTAGGGGCCTACGAGCAGTACTTC.

In its sample, this clone was seen a few times. The chain uses TRBV27 and TRBJ2-3; 7 bases fit TRBD1. CDR1 and CDR2 (germline): MNHEY, SMNVEV (reference sequence). The CDR3 contains 15 residues. Trimming took 6 bases from V and 6 from J; bases not matched to a gene: 12. The CDR3 DNA reads as TGTGCCAGCAGCCGGATCGGGACAGTCAGTGATACGCAGTATTTT. Amino acids: CASSRIGTVSDTQYF.

V is TRBV30 and J is TRBJ1-1, with 9 bases that match TRBD1. This CDR3 is built from 14 residues. The germline gives CDR1 GTSNPN, CDR2 SVGIG (reference sequence). Trimming removed 2 bases from V and 6 bases from J; junction bases left unmatched: 7. The CDR3 is CAWSPGQGVAEAFF. CDR3 sequence (DNA): TGTGCCTGGAGTCCGGGACAGGGTGTCGCTGAAGCTTTCTTT.

J is TRBJ2-4 and V is TRBV6-1; TRBD2 might be the D (5 bases). The CDR3 consists of 13 residues. The germline V gene has CDR1 MNHNS and CDR2 SASEGT. V was cut by 5 bases and J by 2 bases, with 7 bases left in between. In DNA, the CDR3 is TGTGCCAGCAGTCCCGGGACCAAAAACATTCAGTACTTC. Translated: CASSPGTKNIQYF.

This rearrangement joins TRBV7-3 to TRBJ2-2; 7 bases line up with TRBD1. Trimming removed 3 bases from V and 8 bases from J; junction bases left unmatched: 3. This CDR3 is built from 13 residues. The germline V gene has CDR1 SGHTA and CDR2 FQGTGA. In nucleotides, the CDR3 is TGTGCCAGCAGCTTCCAGGGGGAGGGGGAGCTGTTTTTT. Translated, it gives CASSFQGEGELFF.

This clone was detected once. J is TRBJ2-7 and V is TRBV28; the D is unclear. V lost 5 bases to trimming and J lost 6 bases, with 14 bases between them. Germline loops: CDR1 MDHEN, CDR2 SYDVKM. The CDR3 length is 13 residues. Here the CDR3 DNA reads TGTGCCAGCAGTAGGCTAATTTTGTCCGAGCAGTACTTC. It encodes CASSRLILSEQYF.

The V and J genes are TRBV9 and TRBJ1-2; D unclear. The CDR3 runs 14 residues. Per germline, CDR1 SGDLS and CDR2 YYNGEE. Trimming took off 0 bases at V and 2 bases at J, with 8 bases between the two ends. CDR3 protein: CASSVGGSNYGYTF. The DNA of the CDR3 is TGTGCCAGCAGCGTAGGAGGCAGCAACTATGGCTACACCTTC. The full variable domain, rest sourced from reference TRBV9 and TRBJ1-2, is DSGVTQTPKHLITATGQRVTLRCSPRSGDLSVYWYQQSLDQGLQFLIQYYNGEERAKGNILERFSAQQFPDLHSELNLSSLELGDSALYFCASSVGGSNYGYTFGSGTRLTVV.

This clone was counted a few times. The gene calls are TRBV5-4 and TRBJ1-2; D remains unclear. CDR1 SGHNT and CDR2 YYREEE come from the germline V gene (reference sequence). The CDR3 totals 14 residues. Deletions cut 0 bases from V and 2 bases from J, with 8 bases between. This CDR3 is CASSLVVKNYGYTF. Written as DNA, the CDR3 is TGTGCCAGCAGCTTGGTGGTCAAAAACTATGGCTACACCTTC.

This clone has a handful of counts. The genes are TRBV6-5 and TRBJ2-3; TRBD1 matches 10 bases. V lost 5 bases, J lost 2 bases, and 4 bases stayed unmatched. Germline CDR1 reads MNHEY; CDR2 reads SVGAGI. The CDR3 has 15 residues. The CDR3 sequence: CASSRQGAPTDTQYF. The CDR3 bases are TGTGCCAGCAGTCGACAGGGGGCGCCCACAGATACGCAGTATTTT.

The chain links TRBV30 to TRBJ1-1, with D unresolved. The CDR3 is 11 residues long. Trimming removed 4 bases from V and 3 bases from J, with 6 bases in between. Germline CDR1 is GTSNPN and CDR2 is SVGIG (reference sequence). The chain's CDR3 is CAWNGYTEAFF. In nucleotides, the CDR3 is TGTGCCTGGAACGGTTACACTGAAGCTTTCTTT.

The V and J genes are TRBV27 and TRBJ2-7, with 9 bases identical to TRBD1. CDR1 is MNHEY, CDR2 SMNVEV, per germline (reference sequence). The CDR3 contains 14 residues. Unmatched junction bases numbered 7, after V lost 3 bases and J lost 7 bases. CDR3 sequence: CASSLGDRVREQYF. The CDR3 nucleotides are TGTGCCAGCAGTTTGGGGGACAGGGTGAGGGAGCAGTACTTC.

This clone was found once. The chain couples TRBV6-6 to TRBJ2-5, with 10 positions matching TRBD2. The CDR3 contains 13 residues. Per germline, CDR1 MNHNY and CDR2 SVGAGI (reference sequence). Trimming cost V 9 bases and J 4 bases; bases outside gene matches: 5. Here the CDR3 reads CAREREGRETQYF. The CDR3, as DNA: TGTGCCAGAGAGCGGGAGGGCCGAGAGACCCAGTACTTC.

The chain employs TRBV28 and TRBJ2-7; the match to TRBD2 covers 14 bases. Germline V gene sequence: CDR1 MDHEN, CDR2 SYDVKM. The CDR3 covers 15 residues. V shed 7 bases and J 1 base; nucleotides not matched to a gene: 3. The CDR3 region is CASTGTSGSSYEQYF. The CDR3 DNA follows: TGTGCCAGCACCGGGACTAGCGGGAGTTCCTACGAGCAGTACTTC. The full variable domain, with the rest looked up from reference TRBV28 and TRBJ2-7, is DVKVTQSSRYLVKRTGEKVFLECVQDMDHENMFWYRQDPGLGLRLIYFSYDVKMKEKGDIPEGYSVSREKKERFSLILESASTNQTSMYLCASTGTSGSSYEQYFGPGTRLTVT.

A note on this clone: The same CDR3 arises from other DNA sequences in this sample as well. This chain joins TRBV7-2 and TRBJ2-7, with D possibly matching TRBD2 (5 bases). The CDR3 loop spans 14 amino acids. V lost 5 bases, J lost 2 bases, and 13 bases lay in between. Germline CDR1 SGHTA, CDR2 FQGNSA. This CDR3 is CASSRTRITYEQYF. DNA for the CDR3: TGTGCCAGCAGCCGAACTAGGATCACCTACGAGCAGTACTTC.

Concerning this clone itself: The sample carries other DNA sequences with the same CDR3. The chain links TRBV2 to TRBJ2-2, with D maybe TRBD2 (6 bases). V lost 2 bases and J lost 5, with 9 bases in between. Germline-derived CDR1 and CDR2 are SNHLY and FYNNEI. This CDR3 is 14 amino acids long. The CDR3 protein is CASSESRGTGELFF. The CDR3 region has the DNA TGTGCCAGCAGTGAATCCCGGGGGACCGGGGAGCTGTTTTTT.

The chain has TRBV18 and TRBJ2-4; 7 nucleotides agree with TRBD1. Germline V gene data show CDR1 as KGHSH and CDR2 as LQKENI. Trimming at V came to 6 bases and at J to 0 bases, leaving 5 bases not matched to a gene. The CDR3 extends over 15 amino acids. CDR3 in DNA: TGTGCCAGCTCCCAAAGGGGGCTAGCCAAAAACATTCAGTACTTC. It codes for CASSQRGLAKNIQYF.

The sample holds one count of this clone. This chain uses TRBV5-1 with TRBJ2-7; D gene unclear. Trimming removed 1 base from V and 1 base from J, with 9 bases in between. The CDR3 consists of 14 residues. Germline CDR1 is SGHRS and CDR2 is YFSETQ. The CDR3 loop is CASSLSQASYEQYF. CDR3 coding DNA: TGCGCCAGCAGCTTGAGCCAGGCATCCTACGAGCAGTACTTC.

The sample holds a few counts of this clone. At the DNA level, this CDR3 is encoded by other sequences in the same sample as well. The chain combines TRBV19 with TRBJ2-1, with TRBD2 matching over 11 bases. With V trimmed by 4 bases and J by 3 bases, 2 bases remained unmatched. Germline CDR1 reads LNHDA; CDR2 reads SQIVND (reference sequence). The CDR3 totals 15 residues. The CDR3 here is CASSTGTSGYNEQFF. DNA for the CDR3: TGTGCCAGTAGTACGGGGACTAGCGGCTACAATGAGCAGTTCTTC. The full variable domain, its missing parts supplied by reference TRBV19 and TRBJ2-1, is DGGITQSPKYLFRKEGQNVTLSCEQNLNHDAMYWYRQDPGQGLRLIYYSQIVNDFQKGDIAEGYSVSREKKESFPLTVTSAQKNPTAFYLCASSTGTSGYNEQFFGPGTRLTVL.

The sample holds many counts of this clone. The V and J genes are TRBV6-1 and TRBJ2-2, with D perhaps TRBD2 (6 bases). The CDR3 is 14 residues long. The V end lost 5 bases, the J end lost 6 bases, and 13 bases lay between the germline ends. Germline V gene lookup returns CDR1 MNHNS and CDR2 SASEGT. In DNA, the CDR3 is TGTGCCAGCAGTCGAACGGGGGAATCCGGGGAGCTGTTTTTT. Its translation: CASSRTGESGELFF.

The chain couples TRBV29-1 to TRBJ2-4; 13 bases fit TRBD2. The CDR3 extends over 15 amino acids. Per germline, CDR1 SQVTM and CDR2 ANQGSEA. V lost 3 bases, J lost 8 bases, and 7 bases stayed unmatched. The CDR3 spells CSVEDGLAGDDIQYF. For the CDR3, the DNA is TGCAGCGTTGAGGACGGACTAGCGGGAGATGACATTCAGTACTTC.

A note on this clone: Other DNA sequences within the sample encode an identical CDR3. The rearrangement links TRBV20-1 to TRBJ1-1; D gene uncertain. Germline V CDR1 and CDR2: DFQATT, SNEGSKA (reference sequence). This CDR3 has 11 amino acids. V lost 3 bases and J lost 5, with 7 bases in between. DNA of the CDR3: TGCAGTGCTAGGGCCGGGACTGAAGCTTTCTTT. Translating gives CSARAGTEAFF.

The CDR3 coding sequence is TGTGCCAGCAGTTCGAGAGATACCAGCACAGATACGCAGTATTTT. The encoded protein is CASSSRDTSTDTQYF. The rearrangement joins TRBV6-6 to TRBJ2-3; no definite D call. This CDR3 is 15 amino acids long. From germline, CDR1 is MNHNY and CDR2 SVGAGI (reference sequence). The V end was cut by 4 bases, the J end by 0 bases, with 11 bases between.